This T cell receptor (beta chain) was sequenced in a study of glioma-infiltrating T cells. Germline V gene lookup returns CDR1 MDHEN and CDR2 SYDVKM. The CDR3 covers 19 residues. This clonotype showed up just once. The antigen is undetermined. At one end the junction does not follow the germline gene, possibly because of a read error. Amplification of TCR alpha and beta CDR3 regions from RNA used iRepertoire nested multiplex PCR. Tissue mRNA or PBMC total RNA, roughly 90-400 ng, went into one-step reverse transcription and amplification. TCRdb redid the calling of the multiplex PCR reads with MiXCR, one entry per CDR3 protein. Among around 180,000 distinct CDR3 sequences listed, more than 35% were seen once. Study results and limitations: Above-expected tissue-blood divergence occurred in all gliomas, most in low-grade ones. Only very few CDR3 sequences appeared in both tissue and blood.

The receptor comes from a human donor with low-grade glioma or glioblastoma, undergoing nonglioma brain surgery, or in good health (not recorded which). This rearrangement joins TRBV28 to TRBJ2-3; the match to TRBD2 covers 7 bases. Sequenced input: glioma tissue, nonneoplastic brain tissue, or PBMCs (not recorded which). The CDR3 DNA reads as TGTGGCAGCAGTCAGACCCCTACGCGACTAGCTGGACATTCAGATACGCAGTATTTT. This translates into CGSSQTPTRLAGHSDTQYF.